This record covers a single T cell receptor beta chain. Antigen: not known. The data were obtained in a study of T-cell memory formation after mild COVID-19. In the study overall: Clustering of TCRs was largely donor specific. Whole-study results and caveats: Clonal second-wave expansions that peaked on day 37 had unconfirmed SARS-CoV-2 specificity.

TCRdb ran MiXCR on the 5' RACE reads and lists one entry per CDR3 protein. In the table there are 150,000 to 200,000 distinct CDR3 sequences, 11% of which are singletons. Germline assignment: CDR1 SGDLS and CDR2 YYNGEE. Trimming removed 0 bases at V and 0 bases at J, with 11 bases between. The CDR3 runs 16 residues. The gene calls are TRBV9 and TRBJ2-3; a weak D match, TRBD2 (6 bases). This sequence was found in a man in his late teens or twenties who had mild COVID-19 (a few samples of this study predate the infection). Cell type and time point are not known. The sequencing input was PBMCs or a T cell subset sorted from them (not recorded which). The CDR3 reads CASSVGLARSTDTQYF. The CDR3 nucleotides are TGTGCCAGCAGCGTAGGGCTAGCGAGGAGCACAGATACGCAGTATTTT.